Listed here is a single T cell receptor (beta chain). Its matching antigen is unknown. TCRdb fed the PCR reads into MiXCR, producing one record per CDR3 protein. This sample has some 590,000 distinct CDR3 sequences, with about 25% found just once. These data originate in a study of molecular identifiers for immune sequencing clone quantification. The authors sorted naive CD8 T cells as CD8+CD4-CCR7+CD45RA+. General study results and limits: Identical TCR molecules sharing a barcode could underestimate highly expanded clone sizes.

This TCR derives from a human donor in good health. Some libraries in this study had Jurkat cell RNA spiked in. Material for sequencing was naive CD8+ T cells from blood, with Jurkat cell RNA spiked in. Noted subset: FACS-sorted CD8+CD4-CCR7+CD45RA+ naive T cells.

The CDR3 DNA reads as TGTGCCAGTAGTATAGATCGGGCCGGATCATATCAGCCCCAGCATTTT. It translates to CASSIDRAGSYQPQHF. The rearrangement links TRBV19 to TRBJ1-5; D is unresolved. The germline V gene encodes CDR1 LNHDA and CDR2 SQIVND (reference sequence). The V and J ends lost 0 bases and 5 bases respectively, with 14 bases between them. The CDR3 consists of 16 residues.